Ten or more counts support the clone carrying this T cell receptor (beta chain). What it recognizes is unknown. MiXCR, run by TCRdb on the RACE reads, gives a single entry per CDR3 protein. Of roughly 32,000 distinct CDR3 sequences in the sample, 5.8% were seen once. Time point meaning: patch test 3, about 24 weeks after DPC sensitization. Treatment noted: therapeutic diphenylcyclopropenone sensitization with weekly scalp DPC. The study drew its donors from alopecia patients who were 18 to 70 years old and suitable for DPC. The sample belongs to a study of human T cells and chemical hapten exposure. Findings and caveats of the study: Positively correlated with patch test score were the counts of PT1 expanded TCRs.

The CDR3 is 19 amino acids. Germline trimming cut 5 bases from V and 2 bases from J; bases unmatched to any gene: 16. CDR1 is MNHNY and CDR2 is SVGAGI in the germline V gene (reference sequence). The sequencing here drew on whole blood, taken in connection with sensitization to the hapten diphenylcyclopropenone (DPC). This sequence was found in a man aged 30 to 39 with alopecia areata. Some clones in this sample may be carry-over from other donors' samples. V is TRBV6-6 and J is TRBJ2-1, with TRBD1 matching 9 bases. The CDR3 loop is CASSRPGQGRPPTYNEQFF. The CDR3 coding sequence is TGTGCCAGCAGTCGGCCGGGACAGGGACGACCCCCGACCTACAATGAGCAGTTCTTC.